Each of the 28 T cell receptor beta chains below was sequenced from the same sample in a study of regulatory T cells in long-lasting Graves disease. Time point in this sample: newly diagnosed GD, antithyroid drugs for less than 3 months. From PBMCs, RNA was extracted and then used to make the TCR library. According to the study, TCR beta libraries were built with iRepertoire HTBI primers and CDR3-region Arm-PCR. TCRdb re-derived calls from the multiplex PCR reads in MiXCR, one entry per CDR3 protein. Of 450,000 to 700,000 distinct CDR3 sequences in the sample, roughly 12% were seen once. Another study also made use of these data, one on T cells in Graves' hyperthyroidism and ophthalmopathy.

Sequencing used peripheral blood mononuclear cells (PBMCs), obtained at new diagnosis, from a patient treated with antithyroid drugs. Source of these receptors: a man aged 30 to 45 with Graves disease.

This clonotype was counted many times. The CDR3 protein is CATSRETSGNTDTQYF. The CDR3 region has the DNA TGTGCCACCAGCAGAGAAACTAGCGGGAACACAGATACGCAGTATTTT. The chain is built from TRBV15 and TRBJ2-3; 10 positions match TRBD2. V lost 0 bases and J lost 2; bases outside the gene matches: 2. There are 16 residues in the CDR3. CDR1 is LNHNV and CDR2 is YYDKDF in the germline V gene (reference sequence).

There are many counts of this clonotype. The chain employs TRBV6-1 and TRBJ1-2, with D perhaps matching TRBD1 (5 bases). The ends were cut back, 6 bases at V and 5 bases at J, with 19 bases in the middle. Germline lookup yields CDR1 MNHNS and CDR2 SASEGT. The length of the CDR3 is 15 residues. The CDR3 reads CASRTHMGRGYGYTF. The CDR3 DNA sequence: TGTGCCAGCAGGACACATATGGGACGGGGATATGGCTACACCTTC.

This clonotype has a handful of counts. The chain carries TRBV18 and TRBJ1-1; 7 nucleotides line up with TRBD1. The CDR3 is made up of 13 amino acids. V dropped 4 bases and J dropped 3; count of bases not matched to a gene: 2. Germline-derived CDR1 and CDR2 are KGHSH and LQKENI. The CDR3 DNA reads TGTGCCAGCTCACGAGGACAGGACACTGAAGCTTTCTTT. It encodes CASSRGQDTEAFF.

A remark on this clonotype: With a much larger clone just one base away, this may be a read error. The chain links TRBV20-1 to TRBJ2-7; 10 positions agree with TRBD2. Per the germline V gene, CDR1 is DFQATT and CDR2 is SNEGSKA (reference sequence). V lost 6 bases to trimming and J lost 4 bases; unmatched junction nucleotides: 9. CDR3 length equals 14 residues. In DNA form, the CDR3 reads TGCAGTGCAAAGGGGGGGACTAGCGTGTACGAGCAGTACTTC. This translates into CSAKGGTSVYEQYF.

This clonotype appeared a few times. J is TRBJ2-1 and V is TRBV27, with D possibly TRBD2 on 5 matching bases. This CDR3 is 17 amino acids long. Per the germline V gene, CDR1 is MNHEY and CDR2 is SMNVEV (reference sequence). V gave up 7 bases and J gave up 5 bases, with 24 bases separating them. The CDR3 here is CASIMRAVPGSDNEQFF. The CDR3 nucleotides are TGTGCCAGCATCATGCGGGCGGTCCCGGGGTCCGACAATGAGCAGTTCTTC.

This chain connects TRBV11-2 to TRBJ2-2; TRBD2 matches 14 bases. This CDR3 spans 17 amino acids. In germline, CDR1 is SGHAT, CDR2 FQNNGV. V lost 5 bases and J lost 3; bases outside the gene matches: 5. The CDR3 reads CASSRLAGGPHTGELFF. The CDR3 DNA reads TGTGCCAGCAGCCGACTAGCGGGAGGGCCCCACACCGGGGAGCTGTTTTTT.

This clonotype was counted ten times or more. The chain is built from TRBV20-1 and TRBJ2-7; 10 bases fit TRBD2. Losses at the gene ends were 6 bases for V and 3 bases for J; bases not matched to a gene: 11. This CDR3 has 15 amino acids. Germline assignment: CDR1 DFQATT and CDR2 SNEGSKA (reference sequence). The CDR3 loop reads CSALVTSGMSYEQYF. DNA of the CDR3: TGCAGTGCCCTGGTCACTAGCGGGATGAGCTACGAGCAGTACTTC.

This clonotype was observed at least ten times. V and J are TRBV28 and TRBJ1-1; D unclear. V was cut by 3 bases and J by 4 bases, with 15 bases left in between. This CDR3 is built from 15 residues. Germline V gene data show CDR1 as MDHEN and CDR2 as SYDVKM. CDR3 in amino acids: CASSFGGPLGTEAFF. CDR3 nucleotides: TGTGCCAGCAGTTTCGGAGGGCCATTGGGCACTGAAGCTTTCTTT.

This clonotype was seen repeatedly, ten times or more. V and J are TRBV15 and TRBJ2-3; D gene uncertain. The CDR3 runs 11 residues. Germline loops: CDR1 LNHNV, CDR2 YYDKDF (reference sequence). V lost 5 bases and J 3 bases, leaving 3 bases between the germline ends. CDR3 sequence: CATSRTDTQYF. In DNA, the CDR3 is TGTGCCACCAGCCGTACAGATACGCAGTATTTT.

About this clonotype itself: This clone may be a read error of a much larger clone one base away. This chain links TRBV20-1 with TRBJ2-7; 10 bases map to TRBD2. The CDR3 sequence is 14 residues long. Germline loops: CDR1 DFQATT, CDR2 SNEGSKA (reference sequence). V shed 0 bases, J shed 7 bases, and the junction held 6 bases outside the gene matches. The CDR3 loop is CSARDLGLAVEQYF. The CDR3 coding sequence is TGCAGTGCTAGAGACTTAGGACTAGCGGTTGAGCAGTACTTC.

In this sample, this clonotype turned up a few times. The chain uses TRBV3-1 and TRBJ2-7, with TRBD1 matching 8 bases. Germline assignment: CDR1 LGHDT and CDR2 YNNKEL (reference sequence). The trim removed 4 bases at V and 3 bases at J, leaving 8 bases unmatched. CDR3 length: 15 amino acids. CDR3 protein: CASSPLGQGIYEQYF. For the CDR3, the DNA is TGTGCCAGCAGCCCCCTTGGACAGGGCATCTACGAGCAGTACTTC.

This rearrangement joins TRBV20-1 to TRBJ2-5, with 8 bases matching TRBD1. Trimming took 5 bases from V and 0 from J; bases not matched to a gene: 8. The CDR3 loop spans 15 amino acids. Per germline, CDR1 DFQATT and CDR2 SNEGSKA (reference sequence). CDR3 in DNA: TGCAGTGCTTCCCGACAGGGGTACTACCAAGAGACCCAGTACTTC. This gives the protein CSASRQGYYQETQYF.

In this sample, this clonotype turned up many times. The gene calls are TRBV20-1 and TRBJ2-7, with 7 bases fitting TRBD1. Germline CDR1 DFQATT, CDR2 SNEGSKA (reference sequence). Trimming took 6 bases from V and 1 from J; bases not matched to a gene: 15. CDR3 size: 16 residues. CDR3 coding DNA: TGCAGTGCCAACACGGCACAGGGGTCAAATTCCTACGAGCAGTACTTC. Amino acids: CSANTAQGSNSYEQYF.

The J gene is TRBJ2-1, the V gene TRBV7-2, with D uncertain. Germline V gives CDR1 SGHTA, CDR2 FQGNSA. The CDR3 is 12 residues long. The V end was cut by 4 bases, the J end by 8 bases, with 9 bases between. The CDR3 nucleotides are TGTGCCAGCAGCTCTATTGGCGATGAGCAGTTCTTC. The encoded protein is CASSSIGDEQFF.

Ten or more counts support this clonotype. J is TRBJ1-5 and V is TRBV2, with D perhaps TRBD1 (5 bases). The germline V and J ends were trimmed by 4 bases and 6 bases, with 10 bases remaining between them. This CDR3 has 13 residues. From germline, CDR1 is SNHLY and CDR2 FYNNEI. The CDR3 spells CASSGGGSQPQHF. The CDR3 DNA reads TGTGCCAGCAGTGGGGGGGGTAGTCAGCCCCAGCATTTT.

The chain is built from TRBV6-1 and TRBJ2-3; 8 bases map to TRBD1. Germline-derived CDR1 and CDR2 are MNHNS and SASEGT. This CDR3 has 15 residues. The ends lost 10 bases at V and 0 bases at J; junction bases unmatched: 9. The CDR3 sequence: CATDRGHMSTDTQYF. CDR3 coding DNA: TGTGCCACCGACAGGGGACACATGAGCACAGATACGCAGTATTTT.

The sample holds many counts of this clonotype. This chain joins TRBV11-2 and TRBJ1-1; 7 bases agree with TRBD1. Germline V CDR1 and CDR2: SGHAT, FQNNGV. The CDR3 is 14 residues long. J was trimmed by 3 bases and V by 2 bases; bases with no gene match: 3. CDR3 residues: CASSLQGGYTEAFF. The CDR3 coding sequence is TGTGCCAGCAGCTTACAGGGGGGGTACACTGAAGCTTTCTTT.

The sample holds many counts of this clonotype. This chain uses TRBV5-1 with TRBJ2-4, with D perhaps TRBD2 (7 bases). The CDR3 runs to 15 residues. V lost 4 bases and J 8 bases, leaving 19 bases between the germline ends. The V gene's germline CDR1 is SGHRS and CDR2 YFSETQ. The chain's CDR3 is CASSPSSGGVDIQYF. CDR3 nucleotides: TGCGCCAGCAGCCCTTCCTCGGGGGGCGTAGACATTCAGTACTTC.

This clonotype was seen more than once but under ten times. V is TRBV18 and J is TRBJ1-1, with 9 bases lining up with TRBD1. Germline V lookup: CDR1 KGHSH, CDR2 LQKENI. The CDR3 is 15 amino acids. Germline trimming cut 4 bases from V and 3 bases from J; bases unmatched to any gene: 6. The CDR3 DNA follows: TGTGCCAGCTCACTGGGGACAGGGTTAGACACTGAAGCTTTCTTT. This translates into CASSLGTGLDTEAFF.

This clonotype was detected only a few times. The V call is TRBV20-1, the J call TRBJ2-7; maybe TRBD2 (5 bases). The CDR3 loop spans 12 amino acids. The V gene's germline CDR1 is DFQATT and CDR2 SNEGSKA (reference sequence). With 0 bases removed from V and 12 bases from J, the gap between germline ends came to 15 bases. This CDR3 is CSAREVGLALYF. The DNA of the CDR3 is TGCAGTGCTAGAGAGGTAGGGCTAGCTCTGTACTTC.

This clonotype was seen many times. The CDR3 is CASSQGANEQYF. The DNA for the CDR3 is TGTGCCAGCAGTCAAGGGGCCAACGAGCAGTACTTC. The rearrangement links TRBV2 to TRBJ2-7; a possible D gene is TRBD1 (5 bases). The V gene's germline CDR1 is SNHLY and CDR2 FYNNEI. There are 12 residues in the CDR3. V dropped 5 bases and J dropped 5 bases, with 10 bases sitting between them.

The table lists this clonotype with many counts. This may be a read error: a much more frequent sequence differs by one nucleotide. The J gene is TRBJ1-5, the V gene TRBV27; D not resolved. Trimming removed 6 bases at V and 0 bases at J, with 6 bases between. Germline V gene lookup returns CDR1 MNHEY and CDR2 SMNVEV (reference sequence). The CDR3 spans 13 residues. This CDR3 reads CASRRVSNQPQHF. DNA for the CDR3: TGTGCCAGCAGACGGGTTAGCAATCAGCCCCAGCATTTT.

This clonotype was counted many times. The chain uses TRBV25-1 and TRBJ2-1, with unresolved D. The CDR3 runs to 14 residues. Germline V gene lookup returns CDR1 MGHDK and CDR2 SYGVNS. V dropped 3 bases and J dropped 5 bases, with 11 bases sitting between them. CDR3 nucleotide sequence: TGTGCCAGCAGTGACCTGAACAGCAACAATGAGCAGTTCTTC. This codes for CASSDLNSNNEQFF.

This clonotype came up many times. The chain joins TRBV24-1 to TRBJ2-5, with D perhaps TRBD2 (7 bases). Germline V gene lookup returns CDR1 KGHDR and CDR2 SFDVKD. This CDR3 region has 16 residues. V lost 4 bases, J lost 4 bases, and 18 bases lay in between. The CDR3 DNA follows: TGTGCCACCAGTGACCCCCGTGCGGGGGCGGGAGAGACCCAGTACTTC. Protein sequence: CATSDPRAGAGETQYF.

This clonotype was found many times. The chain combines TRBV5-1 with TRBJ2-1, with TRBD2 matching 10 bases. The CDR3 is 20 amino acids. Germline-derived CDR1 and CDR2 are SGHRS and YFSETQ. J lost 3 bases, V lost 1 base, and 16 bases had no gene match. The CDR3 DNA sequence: TGCGCCAGCAGCTTGCCCGTTGGGGGCAGGTCTAGCGGGAGCTACAATGAGCAGTTCTTC. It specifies CASSLPVGGRSSGSYNEQFF.

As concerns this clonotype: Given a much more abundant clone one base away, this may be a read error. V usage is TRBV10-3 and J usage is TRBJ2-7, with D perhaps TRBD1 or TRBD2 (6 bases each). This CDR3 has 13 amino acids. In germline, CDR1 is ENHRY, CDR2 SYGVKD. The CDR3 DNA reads TGTGCCACCGGGAGTGGGGACATCTACGAGCGGTACTTC. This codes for CATGSGDIYERYF.

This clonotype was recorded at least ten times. The CDR3 is CASSQERAPVYGYTF. Written as DNA, the CDR3 is TGCGCCAGCAGCCAAGAAAGGGCCCCCGTCTATGGCTACACCTTC. This chain uses TRBV4-1 with TRBJ1-2; D is ambiguous. CDR3 length: 15 residues. V was trimmed by 0 bases and J by 4 bases, leaving 12 bases between them. Germline lookup yields CDR1 MGHRA and CDR2 YSYEKL.

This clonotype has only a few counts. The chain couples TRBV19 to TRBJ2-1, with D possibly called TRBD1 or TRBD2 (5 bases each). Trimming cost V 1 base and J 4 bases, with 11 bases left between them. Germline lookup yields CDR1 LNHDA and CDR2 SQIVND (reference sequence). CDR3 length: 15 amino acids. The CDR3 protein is CASSIGGSEYNEQFF. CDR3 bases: TGTGCCAGTAGTATAGGGGGGAGTGAATACAATGAGCAGTTCTTC.